This TCR beta chain is from a study of post-analysis software for immune sequencing data. Looking at the study overall: The cohort encompassed relapsing-remitting, secondary progressive and progressive-relapsing multiple sclerosis disease courses.

cDNA libraries for TCR beta contained unique molecular identifiers. Input of about 1 to 11 million T cells yielded about half a million cDNA molecules. TCRdb re-called the PCR reads through MiXCR, storing one row per CDR3 protein. Altogether 170,000 or so distinct CDR3 sequences are present, around 28% being singletons, with the ten largest covering approximately 1.4%. Germline V lookup: CDR1 MGHDK, CDR2 SYGVNS. Trimming left V 2 bases short and J 5 bases short, with 13 bases between. The CDR3 contains 15 residues. Findings and caveats of the study: Those with multiple sclerosis, the patient group, showed significantly lower normalized Chao1 diversity than controls. Higher frequency in patients than in controls was seen for roughly five TRBV segments, with TRBV5-6, TRBV5-1 and TRBV20-1 among them. Same-batch preparations were strongly co-clustered by F measure.

This clonotype was seen a few times. No antigen is known for it. The material sequenced was blood. The V gene is TRBV25-1, the J gene TRBJ2-1; D might be TRBD1 (6 bases). This clonotype originated in a girl aged 5-17 years with multiple sclerosis. In DNA, the CDR3 is TGTGCCAGCAGTGAAGGGGACAACATCAACAATGAGCAGTTCTTC. This encodes CASSEGDNINNEQFF.